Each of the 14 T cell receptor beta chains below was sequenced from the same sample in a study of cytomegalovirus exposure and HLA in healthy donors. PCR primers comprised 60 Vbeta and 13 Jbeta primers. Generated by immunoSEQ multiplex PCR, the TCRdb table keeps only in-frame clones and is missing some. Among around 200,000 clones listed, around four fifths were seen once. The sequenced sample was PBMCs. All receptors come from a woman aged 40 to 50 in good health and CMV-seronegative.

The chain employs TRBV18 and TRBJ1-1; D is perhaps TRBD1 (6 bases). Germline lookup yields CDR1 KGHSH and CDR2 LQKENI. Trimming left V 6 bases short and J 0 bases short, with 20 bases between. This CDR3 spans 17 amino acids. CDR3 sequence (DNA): TGTGCCAGCTCGCTTAAGACGTGGGACAAGCTGAACACTGAAGCTTTCTTT. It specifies CASSLKTWDKLNTEAFF.

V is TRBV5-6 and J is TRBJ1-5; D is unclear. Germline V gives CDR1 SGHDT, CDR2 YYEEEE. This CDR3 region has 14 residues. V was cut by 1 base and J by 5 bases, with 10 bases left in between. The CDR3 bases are TGTGCCAGCAGCTTGCGCCGGGTCCATCAGCCCCAGCATTTT. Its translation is CASSLRRVHQPQHF.

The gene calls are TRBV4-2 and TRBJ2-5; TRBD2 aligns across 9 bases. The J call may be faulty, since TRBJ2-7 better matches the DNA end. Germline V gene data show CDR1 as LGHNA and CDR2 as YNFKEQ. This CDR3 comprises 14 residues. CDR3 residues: CASSQAGGTYEQYF. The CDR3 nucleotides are TGTGCCAGCAGCCAGGCGGGGGGGACCTACGAGCAGTACTTC.

CDR3 amino acids: CASGGQLTEAFF. The CDR3 region has the DNA TGTGCCAGCGGAGGACAGCTCACTGAAGCTTTCTTT. The chain joins TRBV11-2 to TRBJ1-1, with a weak D call TRBD1 (6 bases). Trimming stripped 8 bases from V and 4 bases from J, with 11 bases between. Germline CDR1 reads SGHAT; CDR2 reads FQNNGV. The CDR3 covers 12 residues.

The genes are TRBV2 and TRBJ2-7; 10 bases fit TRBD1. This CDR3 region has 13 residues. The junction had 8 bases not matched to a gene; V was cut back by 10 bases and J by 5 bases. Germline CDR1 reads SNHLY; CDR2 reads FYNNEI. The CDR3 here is CATGRDRGHEQYF. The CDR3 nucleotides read TGTGCCACGGGACGGGACAGGGGCCACGAGCAGTACTTC.

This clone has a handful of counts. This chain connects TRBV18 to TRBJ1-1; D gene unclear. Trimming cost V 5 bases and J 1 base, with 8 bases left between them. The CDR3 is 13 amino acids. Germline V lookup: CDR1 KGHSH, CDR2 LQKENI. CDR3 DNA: TGTGCCAGCTCATCGACTGAGAACACTGAAGCTTTCTTT. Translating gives CASSSTENTEAFF.

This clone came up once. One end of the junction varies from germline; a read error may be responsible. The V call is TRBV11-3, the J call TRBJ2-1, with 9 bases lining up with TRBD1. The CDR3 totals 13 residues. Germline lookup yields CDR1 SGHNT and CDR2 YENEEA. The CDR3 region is CASRQGARLDEVF. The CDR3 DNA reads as TGTGCCAGCAGACAGGGGGCCCGGCTGGATGAGGTCTTC.

The CDR3 spells CAARILTTNEKLFF. The CDR3 DNA reads TGCGCCGCCAGGATACTCACAACTAATGAAAAACTGTTTTTT. This chain connects TRBV10-1 to TRBJ1-4; no clear D gene. The germline gives CDR1 WNHNN, CDR2 SYGVQD (reference sequence). V was trimmed by 11 bases and J by 0 bases, leaving 13 bases between them. The CDR3 length is 14 residues.

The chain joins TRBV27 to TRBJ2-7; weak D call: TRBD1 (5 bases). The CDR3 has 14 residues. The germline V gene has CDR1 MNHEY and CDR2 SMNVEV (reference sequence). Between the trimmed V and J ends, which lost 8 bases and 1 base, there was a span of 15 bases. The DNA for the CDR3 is TGTGCCAGCCGAAACCTCAGGGCTTCCTACGAGCAGTACTTC. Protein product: CASRNLRASYEQYF.

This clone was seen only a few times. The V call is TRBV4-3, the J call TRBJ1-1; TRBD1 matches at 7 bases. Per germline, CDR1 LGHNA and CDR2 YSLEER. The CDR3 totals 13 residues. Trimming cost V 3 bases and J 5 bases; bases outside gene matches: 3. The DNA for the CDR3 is TGCGCCAGCAGCCATCGACAGGGAACTGAAGCTTTCTTT. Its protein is CASSHRQGTEAFF.

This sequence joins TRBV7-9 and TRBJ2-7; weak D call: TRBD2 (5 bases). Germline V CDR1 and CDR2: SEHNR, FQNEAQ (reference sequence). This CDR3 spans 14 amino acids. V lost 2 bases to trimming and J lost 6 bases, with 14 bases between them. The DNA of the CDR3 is TGTGCCAGCAGCTTAATCGGGGTGGGTGGCGAGCAGTACTTC. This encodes CASSLIGVGGEQYF.

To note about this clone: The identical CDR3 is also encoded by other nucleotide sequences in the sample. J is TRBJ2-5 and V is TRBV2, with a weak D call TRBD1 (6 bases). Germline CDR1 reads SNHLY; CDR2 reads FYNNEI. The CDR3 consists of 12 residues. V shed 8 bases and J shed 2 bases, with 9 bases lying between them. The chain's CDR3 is CASRTDQETQYF. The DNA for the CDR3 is TGTGCCAGCCGGACAGATCAAGAGACCCAGTACTTC.

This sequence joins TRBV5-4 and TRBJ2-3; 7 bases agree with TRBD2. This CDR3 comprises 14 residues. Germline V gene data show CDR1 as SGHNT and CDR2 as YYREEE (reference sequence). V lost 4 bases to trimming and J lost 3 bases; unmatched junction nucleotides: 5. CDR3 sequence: CASSLGRGTDTQYF. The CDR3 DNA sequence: TGTGCCAGCAGCCTAGGGAGGGGAACAGATACGCAGTATTTT.

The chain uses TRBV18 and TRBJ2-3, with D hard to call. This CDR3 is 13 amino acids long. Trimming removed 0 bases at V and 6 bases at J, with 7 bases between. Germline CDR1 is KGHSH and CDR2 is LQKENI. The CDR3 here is CASSPPFEDTQYF. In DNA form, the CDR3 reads TGTGCCAGCTCACCACCGTTTGAGGATACGCAGTATTTT.